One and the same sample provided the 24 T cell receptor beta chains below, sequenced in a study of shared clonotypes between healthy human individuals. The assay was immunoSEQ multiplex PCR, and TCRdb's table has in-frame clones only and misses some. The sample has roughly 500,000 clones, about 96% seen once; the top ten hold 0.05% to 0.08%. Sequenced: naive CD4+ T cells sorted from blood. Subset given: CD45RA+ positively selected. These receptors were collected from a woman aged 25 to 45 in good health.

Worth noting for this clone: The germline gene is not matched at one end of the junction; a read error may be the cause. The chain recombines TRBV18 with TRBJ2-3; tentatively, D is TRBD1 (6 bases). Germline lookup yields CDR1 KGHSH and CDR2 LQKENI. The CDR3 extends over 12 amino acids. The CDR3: CASSPGHPGSSF. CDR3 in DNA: TGTGCCAGCTCACCGGGACACCCCGGGTCGTCCTTT. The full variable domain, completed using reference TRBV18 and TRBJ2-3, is NAGVMQNPRHLVRRRGQEARLRCSPMKGHSHVYWYRQLPEEGLKFMVYLQKENIIDESGMPKERFSAEFPKEGPSILRIQQVVRGDSAAYFCASSPGHPGSSFGPGTRLTVL.

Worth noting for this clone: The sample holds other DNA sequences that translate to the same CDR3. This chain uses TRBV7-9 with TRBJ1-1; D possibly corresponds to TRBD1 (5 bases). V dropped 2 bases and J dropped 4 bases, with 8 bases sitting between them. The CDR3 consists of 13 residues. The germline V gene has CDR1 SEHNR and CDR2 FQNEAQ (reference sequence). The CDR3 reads CASSLQGGTEAFF. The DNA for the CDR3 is TGTGCCAGCAGCTTACAGGGAGGCACTGAAGCTTTCTTT.

The CDR3 reads CASSLDRSSNQPQHF. The DNA of the CDR3 is TGTGCCAGCAGCCTCGACAGAAGTAGCAATCAGCCCCAGCATTTT. J is TRBJ1-5 and V is TRBV6-5; a possible D gene is TRBD1 (5 bases). Per the germline V gene, CDR1 is MNHEY and CDR2 is SVGAGI. The CDR3 runs to 15 residues. V was trimmed by 6 bases and J by 0 bases, leaving 12 bases between them.

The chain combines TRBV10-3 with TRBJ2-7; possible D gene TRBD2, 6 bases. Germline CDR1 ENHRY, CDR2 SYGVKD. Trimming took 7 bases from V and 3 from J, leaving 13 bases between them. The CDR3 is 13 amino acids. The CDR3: CAIKGGGIYEQYF. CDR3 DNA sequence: TGTGCCATCAAGGGCGGAGGGATCTACGAGCAGTACTTC.

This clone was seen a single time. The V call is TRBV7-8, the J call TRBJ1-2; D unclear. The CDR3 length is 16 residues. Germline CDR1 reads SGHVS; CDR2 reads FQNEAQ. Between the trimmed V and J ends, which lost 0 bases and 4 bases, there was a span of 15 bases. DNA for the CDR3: TGTGCCAGCAGCTTAGCTGTGGGAAGGTTAGGCTATGGCTACACCTTC. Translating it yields CASSLAVGRLGYGYTF.

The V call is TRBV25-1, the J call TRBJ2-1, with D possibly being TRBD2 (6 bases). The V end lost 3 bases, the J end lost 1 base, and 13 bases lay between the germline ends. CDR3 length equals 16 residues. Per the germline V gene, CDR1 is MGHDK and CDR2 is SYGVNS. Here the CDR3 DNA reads TGTGCCAGCAGTGACCCGGGACTTGGTTCCTACAATGAGCAGTTCTTC. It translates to CASSDPGLGSYNEQFF.

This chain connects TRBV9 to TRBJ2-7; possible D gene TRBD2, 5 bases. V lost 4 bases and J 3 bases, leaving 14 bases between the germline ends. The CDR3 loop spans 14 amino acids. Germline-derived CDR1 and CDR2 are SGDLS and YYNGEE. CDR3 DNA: TGTGCCAGCAGCCCCGGAGGTGGTTACTACGAGCAGTACTTC. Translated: CASSPGGGYYEQYF.

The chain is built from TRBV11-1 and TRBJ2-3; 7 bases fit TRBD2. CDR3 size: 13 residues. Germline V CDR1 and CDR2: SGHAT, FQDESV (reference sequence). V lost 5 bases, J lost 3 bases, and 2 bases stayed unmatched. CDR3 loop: CASSRTRTDTQYF. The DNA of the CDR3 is TGTGCCAGCAGCCGGACTAGAACAGATACGCAGTATTTT.

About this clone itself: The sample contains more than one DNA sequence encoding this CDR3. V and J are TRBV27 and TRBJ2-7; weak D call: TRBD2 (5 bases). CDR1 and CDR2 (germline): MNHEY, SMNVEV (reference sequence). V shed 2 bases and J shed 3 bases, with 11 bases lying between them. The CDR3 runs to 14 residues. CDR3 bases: TGTGCCAGCAGTTTACGTGGCGGACTCTACGAGCAGTACTTC. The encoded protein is CASSLRGGLYEQYF.

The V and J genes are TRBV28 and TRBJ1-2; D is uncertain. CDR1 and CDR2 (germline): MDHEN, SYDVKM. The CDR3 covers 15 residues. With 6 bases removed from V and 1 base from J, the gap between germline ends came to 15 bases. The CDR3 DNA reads TGTGCCAGCAGAGAACCTGCCGGGGTTAACTATGGCTACACCTTC. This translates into CASREPAGVNYGYTF.

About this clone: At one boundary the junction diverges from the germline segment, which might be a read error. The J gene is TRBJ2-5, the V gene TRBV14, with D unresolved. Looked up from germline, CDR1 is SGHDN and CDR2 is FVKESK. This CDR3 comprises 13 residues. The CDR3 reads CASSKDFQETQYF. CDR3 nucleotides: TGTGCCAGCAGCAAAGACTTCCAAGAGACCCAGTACTTC.

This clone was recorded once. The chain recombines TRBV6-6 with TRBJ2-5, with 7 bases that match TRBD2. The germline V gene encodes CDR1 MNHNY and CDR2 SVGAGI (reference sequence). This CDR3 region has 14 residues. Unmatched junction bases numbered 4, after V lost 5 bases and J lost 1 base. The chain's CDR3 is CASSPSGAQETQYF. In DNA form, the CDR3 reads TGTGCCAGCAGTCCAAGCGGGGCCCAAGAGACCCAGTACTTC.

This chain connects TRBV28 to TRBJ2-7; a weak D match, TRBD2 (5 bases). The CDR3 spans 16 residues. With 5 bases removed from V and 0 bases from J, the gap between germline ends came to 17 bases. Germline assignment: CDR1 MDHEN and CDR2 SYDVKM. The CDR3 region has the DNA TGTGCCAGCAGTGCATATCGGGATATACTCTCCTACGAGCAGTACTTC. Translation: CASSAYRDILSYEQYF.

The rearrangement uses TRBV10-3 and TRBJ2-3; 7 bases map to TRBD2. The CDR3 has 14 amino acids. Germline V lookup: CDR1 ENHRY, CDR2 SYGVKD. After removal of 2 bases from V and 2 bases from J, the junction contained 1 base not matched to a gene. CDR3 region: CAISEREVTDTQYF. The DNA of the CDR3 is TGTGCCATCAGTGAGCGGGAGGTCACAGATACGCAGTATTTT.

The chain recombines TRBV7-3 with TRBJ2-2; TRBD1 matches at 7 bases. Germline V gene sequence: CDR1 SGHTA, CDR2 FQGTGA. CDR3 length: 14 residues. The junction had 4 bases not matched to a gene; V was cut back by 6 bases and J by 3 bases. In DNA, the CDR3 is TGTGCCAGCAGTTGGGACAGAGACACCGGGGAGCTGTTTTTT. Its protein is CASSWDRDTGELFF.

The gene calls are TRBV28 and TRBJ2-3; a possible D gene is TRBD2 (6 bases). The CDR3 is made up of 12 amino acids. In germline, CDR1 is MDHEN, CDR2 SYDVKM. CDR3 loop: CGTGGIKDTQYF. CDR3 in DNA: TGTGGCACCGGCGGGATAAAAGATACGCAGTATTTT.

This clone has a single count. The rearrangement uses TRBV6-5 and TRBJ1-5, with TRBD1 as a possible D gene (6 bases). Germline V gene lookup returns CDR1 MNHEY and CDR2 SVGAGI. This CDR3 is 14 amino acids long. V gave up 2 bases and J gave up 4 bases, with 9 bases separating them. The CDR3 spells CASSYGTINQPQHF. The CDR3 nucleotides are TGTGCCAGCAGTTACGGGACAATTAATCAGCCCCAGCATTTT.

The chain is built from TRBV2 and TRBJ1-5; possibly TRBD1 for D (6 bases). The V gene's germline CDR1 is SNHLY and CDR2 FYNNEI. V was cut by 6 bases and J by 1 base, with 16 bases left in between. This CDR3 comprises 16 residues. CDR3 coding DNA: TGTGCCAGCAGAGATGACGCGGGGGCCAGCAATCAGCCCCAGCATTTT. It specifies CASRDDAGASNQPQHF.

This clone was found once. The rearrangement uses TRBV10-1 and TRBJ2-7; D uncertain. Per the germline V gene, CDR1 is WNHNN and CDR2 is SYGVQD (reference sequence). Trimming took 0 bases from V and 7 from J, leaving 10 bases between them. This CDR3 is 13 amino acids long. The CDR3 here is CASSESGSEEQYF. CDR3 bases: TGCGCCAGCAGTGAGTCGGGGTCGGAAGAGCAGTACTTC.

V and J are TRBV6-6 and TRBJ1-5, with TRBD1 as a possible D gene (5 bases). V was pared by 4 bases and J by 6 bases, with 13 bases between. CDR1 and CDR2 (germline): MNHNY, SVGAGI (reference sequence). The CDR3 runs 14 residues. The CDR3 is CASSWDAGGQPQHF. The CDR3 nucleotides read TGTGCCAGCAGTTGGGACGCGGGGGGTCAGCCCCAGCATTTT.

The chain's CDR3 is CASSLDSRVGEQYF. CDR3 in DNA: TGTGCCAGCAGCTTAGATTCGCGGGTCGGCGAGCAGTACTTC. The rearrangement joins TRBV11-2 to TRBJ2-7, with D perhaps matching TRBD2 (5 bases). Germline loops: CDR1 SGHAT, CDR2 FQNNGV. This CDR3 has 14 residues. Trimming stripped 0 bases from V and 6 bases from J, with 12 bases between.

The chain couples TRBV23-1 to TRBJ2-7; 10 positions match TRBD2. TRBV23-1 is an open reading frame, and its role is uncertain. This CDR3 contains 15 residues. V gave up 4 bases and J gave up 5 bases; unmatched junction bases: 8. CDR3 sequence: CASSPPSGSWDEQYF. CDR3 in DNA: TGCGCCAGCAGTCCACCTAGCGGGAGTTGGGACGAGCAGTACTTC.

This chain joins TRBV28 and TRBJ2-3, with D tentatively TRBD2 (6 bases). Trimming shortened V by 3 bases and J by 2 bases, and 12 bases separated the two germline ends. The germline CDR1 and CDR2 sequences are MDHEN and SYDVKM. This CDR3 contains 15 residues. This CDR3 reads CASSFTSRDTDTQYF. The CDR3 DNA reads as TGTGCCAGCAGTTTCACTAGCCGGGACACAGATACGCAGTATTTT.

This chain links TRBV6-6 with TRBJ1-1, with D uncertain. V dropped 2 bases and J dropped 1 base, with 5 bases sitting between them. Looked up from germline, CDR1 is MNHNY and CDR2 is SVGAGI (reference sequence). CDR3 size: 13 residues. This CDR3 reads CASSYRPNTEAFF. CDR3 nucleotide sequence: TGTGCCAGCAGTTACAGGCCGAACACTGAAGCTTTCTTT.